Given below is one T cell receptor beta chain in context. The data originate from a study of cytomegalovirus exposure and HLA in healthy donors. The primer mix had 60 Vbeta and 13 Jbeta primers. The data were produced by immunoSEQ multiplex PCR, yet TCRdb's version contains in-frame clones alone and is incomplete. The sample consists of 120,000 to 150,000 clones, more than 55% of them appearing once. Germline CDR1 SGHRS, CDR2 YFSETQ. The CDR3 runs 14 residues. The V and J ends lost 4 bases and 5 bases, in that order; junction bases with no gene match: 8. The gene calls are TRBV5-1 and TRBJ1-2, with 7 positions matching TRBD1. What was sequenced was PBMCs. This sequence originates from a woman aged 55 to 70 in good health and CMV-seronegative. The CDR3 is CASSMTQGKYGYTF. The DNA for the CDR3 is TGCGCCAGCAGCATGACACAGGGGAAGTATGGCTACACCTTC.